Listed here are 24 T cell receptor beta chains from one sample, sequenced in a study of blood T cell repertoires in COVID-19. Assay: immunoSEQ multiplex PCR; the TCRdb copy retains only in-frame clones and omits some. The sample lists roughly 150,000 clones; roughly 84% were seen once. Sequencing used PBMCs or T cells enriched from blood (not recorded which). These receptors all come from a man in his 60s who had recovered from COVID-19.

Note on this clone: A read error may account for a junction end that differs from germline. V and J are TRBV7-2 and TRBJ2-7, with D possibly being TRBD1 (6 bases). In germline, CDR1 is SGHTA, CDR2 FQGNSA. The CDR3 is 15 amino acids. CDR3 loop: CASTLGGQRSYEQYF. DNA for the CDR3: TGTGCCAGCACCTTAGGTGGACAGCGCTCCTACGAGCAGTACTTC.

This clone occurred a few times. The CDR3 is CASDREDGTEAFF. DNA of the CDR3: TGTGCCAGCGACAGGGAAGATGGCACTGAAGCTTTCTTT. V is TRBV12-3 or TRBV12-4 and J is TRBJ1-1; TRBD1 agrees at 7 bases. V dropped 8 bases and J dropped 4; count of bases not matched to a gene: 7. The length of the CDR3 is 13 residues.

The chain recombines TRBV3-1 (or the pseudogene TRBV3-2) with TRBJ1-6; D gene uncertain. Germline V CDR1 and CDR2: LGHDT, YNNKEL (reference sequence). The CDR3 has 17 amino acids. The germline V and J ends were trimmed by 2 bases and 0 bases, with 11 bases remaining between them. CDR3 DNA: TGTGCCAGCAGCCAACAGAAGCGTGGCTCCTATAATTCACCCCTCCACTTT. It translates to CASSQQKRGSYNSPLHF.

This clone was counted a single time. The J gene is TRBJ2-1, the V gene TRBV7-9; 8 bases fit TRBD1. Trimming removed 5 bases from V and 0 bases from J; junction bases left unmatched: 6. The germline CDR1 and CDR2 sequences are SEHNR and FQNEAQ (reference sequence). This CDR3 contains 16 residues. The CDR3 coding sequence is TGTGCCAGCAGCCCAGGGGGCGGATTCTCCTACAATGAGCAGTTCTTC. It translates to CASSPGGGFSYNEQFF.

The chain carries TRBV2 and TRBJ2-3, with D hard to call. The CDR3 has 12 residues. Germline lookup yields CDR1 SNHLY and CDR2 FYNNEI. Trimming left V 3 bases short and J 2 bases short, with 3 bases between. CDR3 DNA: TGTGCCAGCAGTGATCTCACAGATACGCAGTATTTT. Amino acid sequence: CASSDLTDTQYF. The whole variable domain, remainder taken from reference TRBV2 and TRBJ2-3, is EPEVTQTPSHQVTQMGQEVILRCVPISNHLYFYWYRQILGQKVEFLVSFYNNEISEKSEIFDDQFSVERPDGSNFTLKIRSTKLEDSAMYFCASSDLTDTQYFGPGTRLTVL.

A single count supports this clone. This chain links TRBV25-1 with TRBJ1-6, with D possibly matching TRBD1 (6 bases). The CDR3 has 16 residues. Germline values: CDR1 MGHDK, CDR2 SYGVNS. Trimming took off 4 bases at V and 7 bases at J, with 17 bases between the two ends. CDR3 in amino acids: CASSASGTRFNSPLHF. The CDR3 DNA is TGTGCCAGCAGTGCCTCCGGGACACGGTTCAATTCACCCCTCCACTTT.

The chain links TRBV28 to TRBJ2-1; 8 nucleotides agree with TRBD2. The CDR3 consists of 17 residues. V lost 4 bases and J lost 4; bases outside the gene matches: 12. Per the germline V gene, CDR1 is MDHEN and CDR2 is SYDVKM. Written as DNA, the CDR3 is TGTGCCAGCAGTTCGGTAGTCGGCGGGAGGAGTTACAATGAGCAGTTCTTC. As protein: CASSSVVGGRSYNEQFF.

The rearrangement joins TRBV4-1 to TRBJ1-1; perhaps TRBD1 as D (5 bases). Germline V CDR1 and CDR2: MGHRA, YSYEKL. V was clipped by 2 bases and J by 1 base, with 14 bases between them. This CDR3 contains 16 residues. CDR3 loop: CASSQLPPDTNTEAFF. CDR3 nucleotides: TGCGCCAGCAGCCAACTTCCCCCGGACACGAACACTGAAGCTTTCTTT.

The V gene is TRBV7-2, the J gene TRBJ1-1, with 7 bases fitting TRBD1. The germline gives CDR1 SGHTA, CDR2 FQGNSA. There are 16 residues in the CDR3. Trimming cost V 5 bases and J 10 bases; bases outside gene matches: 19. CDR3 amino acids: CASSLPTGPRSEGAFF. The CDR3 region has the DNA TGTGCCAGCAGCCTCCCGACAGGGCCTAGATCTGAAGGAGCTTTCTTT.

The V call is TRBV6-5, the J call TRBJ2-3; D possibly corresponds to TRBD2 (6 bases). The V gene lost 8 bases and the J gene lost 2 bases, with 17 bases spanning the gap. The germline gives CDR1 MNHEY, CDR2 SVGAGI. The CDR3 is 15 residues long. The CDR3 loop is CASGRPPPFTDTQYF. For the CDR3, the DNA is TGTGCCAGCGGGAGGCCCCCCCCTTTCACAGATACGCAGTATTTT.

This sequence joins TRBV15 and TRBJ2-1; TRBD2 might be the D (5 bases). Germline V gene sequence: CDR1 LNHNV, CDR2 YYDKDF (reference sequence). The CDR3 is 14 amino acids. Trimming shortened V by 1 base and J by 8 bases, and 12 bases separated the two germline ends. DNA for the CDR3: TGTGCCACCAGCAGAGGCGGGCCGAAACATGAGCAGTTCTTC. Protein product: CATSRGGPKHEQFF.

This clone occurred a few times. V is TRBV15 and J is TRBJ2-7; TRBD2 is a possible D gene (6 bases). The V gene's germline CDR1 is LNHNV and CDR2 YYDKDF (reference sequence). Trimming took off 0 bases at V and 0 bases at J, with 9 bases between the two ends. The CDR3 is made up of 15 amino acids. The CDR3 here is CATSREAGFSYEQYF. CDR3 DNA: TGTGCCACCAGCAGAGAGGCGGGATTCTCCTACGAGCAGTACTTC. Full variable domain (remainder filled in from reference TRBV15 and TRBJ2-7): DAMVIQNPRYQVTQFGKPVTLSCSQTLNHNVMYWYQQKSSQAPKLLFHYYDKDFNNEADTPDNFQSRRPNTSFCFLDIRSPGLGDTAMYLCATSREAGFSYEQYFGPGTRLTVT.

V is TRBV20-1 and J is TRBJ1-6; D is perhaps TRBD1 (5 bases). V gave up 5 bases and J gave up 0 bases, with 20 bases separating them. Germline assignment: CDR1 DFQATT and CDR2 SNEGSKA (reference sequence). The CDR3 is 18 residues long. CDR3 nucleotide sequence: TGCAGTGCTGGTGCCGCCGGCAGGGTACCCTCCTATAATTCACCCCTCCACTTT. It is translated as CSAGAAGRVPSYNSPLHF.

The CDR3 sequence: CASSLNRGPTGELFF. The DNA for the CDR3 is TGTGCCAGCAGCTTAAACAGGGGTCCCACCGGGGAGCTGTTTTTT. The chain links TRBV7-3 to TRBJ2-2; 7 bases are shared with TRBD1. The CDR3 length is 15 residues. V lost 1 base, J lost 4 bases, and 3 bases stayed unmatched. Germline CDR1 SGHTA, CDR2 FQGTGA.

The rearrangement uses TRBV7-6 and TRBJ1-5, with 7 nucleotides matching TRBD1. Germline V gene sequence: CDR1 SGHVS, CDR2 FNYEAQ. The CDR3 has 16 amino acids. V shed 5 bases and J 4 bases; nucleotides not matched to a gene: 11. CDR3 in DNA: TGTGCCAGCAGCCCAGGGACAGCGAGTGTGAATCAGCCCCAGCATTTT. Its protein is CASSPGTASVNQPQHF.

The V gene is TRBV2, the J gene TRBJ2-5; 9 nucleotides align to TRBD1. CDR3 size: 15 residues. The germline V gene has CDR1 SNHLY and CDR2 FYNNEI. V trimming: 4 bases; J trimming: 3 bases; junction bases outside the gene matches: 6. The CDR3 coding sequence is TGTGCCAGCAGTGTCCTGGGACAGGGTAAAGAGACCCAGTACTTC. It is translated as CASSVLGQGKETQYF. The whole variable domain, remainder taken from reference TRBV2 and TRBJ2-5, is EPEVTQTPSHQVTQMGQEVILRCVPISNHLYFYWYRQILGQKVEFLVSFYNNEISEKSEIFDDQFSVERPDGSNFTLKIRSTKLEDSAMYFCASSVLGQGKETQYFGPGTRLLVL.

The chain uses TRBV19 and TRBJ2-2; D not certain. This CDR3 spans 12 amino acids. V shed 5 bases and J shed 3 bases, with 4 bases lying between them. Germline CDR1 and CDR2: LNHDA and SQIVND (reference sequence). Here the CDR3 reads CASSLHTGELFF. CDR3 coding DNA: TGTGCCAGTAGTCTTCACACCGGGGAGCTGTTTTTT.

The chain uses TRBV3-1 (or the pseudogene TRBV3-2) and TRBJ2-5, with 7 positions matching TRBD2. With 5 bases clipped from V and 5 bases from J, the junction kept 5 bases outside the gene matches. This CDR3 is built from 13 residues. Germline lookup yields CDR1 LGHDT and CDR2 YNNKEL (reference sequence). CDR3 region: CASSSFSGETQYF. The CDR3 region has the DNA TGTGCCAGCAGCTCATTTAGCGGGGAGACCCAGTACTTC.

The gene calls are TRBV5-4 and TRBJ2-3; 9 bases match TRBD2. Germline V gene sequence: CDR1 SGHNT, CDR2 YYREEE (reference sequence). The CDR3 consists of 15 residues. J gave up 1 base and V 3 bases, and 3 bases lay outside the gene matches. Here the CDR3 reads CASSSQRGGTDTQYF. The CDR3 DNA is TGTGCCAGCAGCTCCCAGCGGGGGGGCACAGATACGCAGTATTTT.

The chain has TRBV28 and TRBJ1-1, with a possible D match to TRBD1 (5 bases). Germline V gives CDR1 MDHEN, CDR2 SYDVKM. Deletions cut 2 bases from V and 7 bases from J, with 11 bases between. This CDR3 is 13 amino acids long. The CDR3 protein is CASSLGAAFEAFF. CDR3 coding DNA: TGTGCCAGCAGTTTAGGGGCAGCCTTTGAAGCTTTCTTT. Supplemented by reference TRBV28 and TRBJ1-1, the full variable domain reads DVKVTQSSRYLVKRTGEKVFLECVQDMDHENMFWYRQDPGLGLRLIYFSYDVKMKEKGDIPEGYSVSREKKERFSLILESASTNQTSMYLCASSLGAAFEAFFGQGTRLTVV.

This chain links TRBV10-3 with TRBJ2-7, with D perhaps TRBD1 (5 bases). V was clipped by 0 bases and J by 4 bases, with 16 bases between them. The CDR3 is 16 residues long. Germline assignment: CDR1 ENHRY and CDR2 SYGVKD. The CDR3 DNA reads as TGTGCCATCAGTGAGTCCTCAGGGCAGCCTTTTTACGAGCAGTACTTC. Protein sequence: CAISESSGQPFYEQYF.

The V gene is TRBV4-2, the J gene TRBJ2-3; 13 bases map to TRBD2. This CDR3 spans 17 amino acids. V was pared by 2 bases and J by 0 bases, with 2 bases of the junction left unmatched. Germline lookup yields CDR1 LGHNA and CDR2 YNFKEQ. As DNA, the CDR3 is TGTGCCAGCAGCCAAAGGACTAGCGGGGGCAGCACAGATACGCAGTATTTT. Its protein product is CASSQRTSGGSTDTQYF.

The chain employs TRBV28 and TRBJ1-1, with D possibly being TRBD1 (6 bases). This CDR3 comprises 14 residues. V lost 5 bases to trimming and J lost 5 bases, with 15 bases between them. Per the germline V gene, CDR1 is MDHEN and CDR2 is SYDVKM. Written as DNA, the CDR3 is TGTGCCAGCAGTCTCGCGGGGGGCGGGACTGAAGCTTTCTTT. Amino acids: CASSLAGGGTEAFF.

CDR3 sequence (DNA): TGCGCCAGCAGCCAAGTCCGGGACGGCGGGGGAGCGATTCCACCCCTCCACTTT. Translated, it gives CASSQVRDGGGAIPPLHF. The chain uses TRBV4-1 and TRBJ1-6, with D perhaps matching TRBD1 (5 bases). The CDR3 totals 18 residues. Trimming stripped 1 base from V and 11 bases from J, with 24 bases between. The V gene's germline CDR1 is MGHRA and CDR2 YSYEKL.